This record looks at one T cell receptor (beta chain) sequence and its context. The source of the sample is a study of control samples from healthy donors and cancer patients. The repertoire was sequenced with immunoSEQ multiplex PCR; TCRdb's copy has only in-frame clones and lacks some. Found here are 150,000 or so clones, around 96% of them singletons; the top ten hold approximately 5.7%. The receptor was derived from a man aged 40-50 years in good health. Sequenced sample: blood.

DNA for the CDR3: TGTGCCAGCCGGGAGGGGGCGCGTGAAAAACTGTTTTTT. The encoded protein is CASREGAREKLFF. This chain joins TRBV6-5 and TRBJ1-4, with 7 positions matching TRBD1. Germline CDR1 MNHEY, CDR2 SVGAGI. The CDR3 is 13 residues long. V gave up 8 bases and J gave up 7 bases; unmatched junction bases: 7.